These 27 T cell receptor beta chains were sequenced from one sample in a study of blood T cell repertoires in COVID-19. The data were produced by immunoSEQ multiplex PCR, yet TCRdb's version contains in-frame clones alone and is incomplete. The sample has 100,000 to 150,000 clones; less than 90% are singletons. The sample was peripheral blood. These receptors were collected from an older man with active or convalescent COVID-19.

The chain carries TRBV6-5 and TRBJ2-3; a possible D gene is TRBD2 (6 bases). CDR3 length: 13 residues. Looked up from germline, CDR1 is MNHEY and CDR2 is SVGAGI. The V end lost 10 bases, the J end lost 6 bases, and 17 bases lay between the germline ends. In DNA form, the CDR3 reads TGTGCCACCCTCGGGGTAGCGGAGGATACGCAGTATTTT. It translates to CATLGVAEDTQYF.

DNA for the CDR3: TGTGCCAGCAGGGGGGGGCTAGCGGGAGATACAGATACGCAGTATTTT. Translation: CASRGGLAGDTDTQYF. V usage is TRBV5-4 and J usage is TRBJ2-3, with TRBD2 identical over 10 bases. Germline V gene lookup returns CDR1 SGHNT and CDR2 YYREEE (reference sequence). V shed 5 bases, J shed 3 bases, and the junction held 9 bases outside the gene matches. The CDR3 runs to 16 residues.

The chain has TRBV27 and TRBJ1-6, with 9 bases lining up with TRBD1. J was trimmed by 8 bases and V by 6 bases; bases with no gene match: 11. The CDR3 loop spans 16 amino acids. Germline CDR1 MNHEY, CDR2 SMNVEV (reference sequence). The CDR3 region has the DNA TGTGCCAGCAGGACTACTGGGACAGGGTATGATTCACCCCTCCACTTT. Its translation: CASRTTGTGYDSPLHF.

The rearrangement links TRBV10-3 to TRBJ2-3; TRBD2 aligns across 9 bases. V shed 10 bases and J 2 bases; nucleotides not matched to a gene: 7. The V gene's germline CDR1 is ENHRY and CDR2 SYGVKD. The CDR3 contains 14 residues. The chain's CDR3 is CATQAGGPTDTQYF. The CDR3 DNA follows: TGTGCCACTCAGGCGGGAGGGCCCACAGATACGCAGTATTTT.

The chain carries TRBV4-1 and TRBJ1-2; TRBD1 matches 10 bases. The CDR3 runs 16 residues. J gave up 4 bases and V 3 bases, and 8 bases lay outside the gene matches. Per germline, CDR1 MGHRA and CDR2 YSYEKL. The CDR3 loop is CASSHDPGQGLYGYTF. As DNA, the CDR3 is TGCGCCAGCAGCCACGACCCGGGACAGGGGCTCTATGGCTACACCTTC.

The chain recombines TRBV6-1 with TRBJ1-1; D is unresolved. The CDR3 covers 13 residues. V lost 6 bases to trimming and J lost 3 bases, with 11 bases between them. In germline, CDR1 is MNHNS, CDR2 SASEGT. The CDR3 bases are TGTGCCAGCAGGTTCAGTCAGGACACTGAAGCTTTCTTT. Translation gives CASRFSQDTEAFF.

The V gene is TRBV5-1, the J gene TRBJ1-1, with a tentative D call TRBD1 (5 bases). The germline V and J ends were trimmed by 3 bases and 4 bases, with 19 bases remaining between them. There are 16 residues in the CDR3. Germline CDR1 reads SGHRS; CDR2 reads YFSETQ. The CDR3 region has the DNA TGCGCCAGCAGCTCCACGTCAAGGGGAAGGATCACTGAAGCTTTCTTT. This translates into CASSSTSRGRITEAFF.

The chain couples TRBV7-6 to TRBJ2-1; 14 bases are a match to TRBD2. CDR1 SGHVS and CDR2 FNYEAQ come from the germline V gene. This CDR3 is built from 18 residues. V lost 3 bases, J lost 0 bases, and 4 bases stayed unmatched. CDR3 DNA: TGTGCCAGCAGCTTTCGGACTAGCGGGGGGAGCTCCTACAATGAGCAGTTCTTC. It specifies CASSFRTSGGSSYNEQFF.

V usage is TRBV9 and J usage is TRBJ2-7; 10 bases line up with TRBD1. Trimming took 3 bases from V and 2 from J; bases not matched to a gene: 8. Per the germline V gene, CDR1 is SGDLS and CDR2 is YYNGEE. This CDR3 region has 16 residues. The CDR3 is CASSAGGQGSPYEQYF. The CDR3 nucleotides read TGTGCCAGCAGCGCCGGGGGACAGGGGAGCCCCTACGAGCAGTACTTC.

The gene calls are TRBV19 and TRBJ2-3, with 9 bases aligning to TRBD1. The CDR3 contains 15 residues. Germline-derived CDR1 and CDR2 are LNHDA and SQIVND (reference sequence). V shed 5 bases and J 4 bases; nucleotides not matched to a gene: 7. The CDR3 region has the DNA TGTGCCAGTAGTCTCGGGACAGGGCAGGCAGATACGCAGTATTTT. It translates to CASSLGTGQADTQYF.

The chain carries TRBV4-1 and TRBJ2-7, with D perhaps matching TRBD2 (7 bases). V gave up 1 base and J gave up 2 bases, with 21 bases separating them. Germline V lookup: CDR1 MGHRA, CDR2 YSYEKL. CDR3 length: 18 residues. CDR3 loop: CASSQAVGGASLTYEQYF. The CDR3 DNA sequence: TGCGCCAGCAGCCAAGCCGTTGGGGGGGCGAGTTTAACCTACGAGCAGTACTTC.

This clone was detected only once. The rearrangement uses TRBV7-9 and TRBJ2-3; TRBD2 matches at 10 bases. The CDR3 is 17 residues long. Trimming took 1 base from V and 5 from J; bases not matched to a gene: 9. Germline loops: CDR1 SEHNR, CDR2 FQNEAQ (reference sequence). CDR3 region: CASSLGLAGEVRDTQYF. CDR3 nucleotide sequence: TGTGCCAGCAGCTTAGGCCTAGCGGGGGAAGTCCGAGATACGCAGTATTTT.

The V and J genes are TRBV30 and TRBJ2-7, with D tentatively TRBD2 (6 bases). V lost 5 bases and J 6 bases, leaving 17 bases between the germline ends. This CDR3 spans 13 amino acids. The germline V gene encodes CDR1 GTSNPN and CDR2 SVGIG (reference sequence). As DNA, the CDR3 is TGTGCCTGGCGACGGACTATTGGGGGCGAGCAGTACTTC. Protein: CAWRRTIGGEQYF.

This clone turned up a few times. In DNA form, the CDR3 reads TGCGCCAGCAGCTTGGAATGGGGCTCACCCCTCCACTTT. Its protein product is CASSLEWGSPLHF. This chain uses TRBV5-1 with TRBJ1-6, with D maybe TRBD1 (5 bases). Germline CDR1 reads SGHRS; CDR2 reads YFSETQ. V lost 0 bases and J 10 bases, leaving 8 bases between the germline ends. The CDR3 spans 13 residues.

The chain links TRBV24-1 to TRBJ2-7; 7 positions agree with TRBD1. The CDR3 is 15 residues long. V shed 4 bases, J shed 5 bases, and the junction held 10 bases outside the gene matches. Germline CDR1 is KGHDR and CDR2 is SFDVKD. The CDR3, as DNA: TGTGCCACCAGTGAAAGAGTGGGACAGTCGAACGAGCAGTACTTC. It is translated as CATSERVGQSNEQYF.

This clone was recorded once. V gene TRBV6-5 combines with J gene TRBJ1-1; a weak D match, TRBD1 (6 bases). Trimming left V 6 bases short and J 4 bases short, with 15 bases between. This CDR3 has 14 residues. CDR1 is MNHEY, CDR2 SVGAGI, per germline. The CDR3 protein is CASRIQGDITEAFF. The CDR3 region has the DNA TGTGCCAGCAGGATACAGGGAGATATCACTGAAGCTTTCTTT.

This clone was counted a single time. This sequence joins TRBV5-4 and TRBJ1-4; 9 nucleotides line up with TRBD1. This CDR3 is 14 amino acids long. CDR1 SGHNT and CDR2 YYREEE come from the germline V gene (reference sequence). The V gene end was trimmed by 1 base and the J gene end by 12 bases; junction bases not matched to a gene: 7. The CDR3 nucleotides read TGTGCCAGCAGCTTGCCCAACCGGGACAGGGAACTGTTTTTT. This codes for CASSLPNRDRELFF. The full variable domain, with the rest looked up from reference TRBV5-4 and TRBJ1-4, is ETGVTQSPTHLIKTRGQQVTLRCSSQSGHNTVSWYQQALGQGPQFIFQYYREEENGRGNFPPRFSGLQFPNYSSELNVNALELDDSALYLCASSLPNRDRELFFGSGTQLSVL.

The V and J genes are TRBV3-1 (or the pseudogene TRBV3-2) and TRBJ1-5; 8 nucleotides line up with TRBD1. Germline CDR1 reads LGHDT; CDR2 reads YNNKEL (reference sequence). The V and J ends lost 2 bases and 4 bases, in that order; junction bases with no gene match: 4. This CDR3 spans 15 amino acids. The CDR3 nucleotides read TGTGCCAGCAGCCAACAGGGGGCAGGAAATCAGCCCCAGCATTTT. Translating it yields CASSQQGAGNQPQHF.

The rearrangement uses TRBV6-5 and TRBJ1-6, with TRBD1 matching 8 bases. Per germline, CDR1 MNHEY and CDR2 SVGAGI. After removal of 4 bases from V and 10 bases from J, the junction contained 6 bases not matched to a gene. There are 14 residues in the CDR3. Here the CDR3 DNA reads TGTGCCAGCAGTTCTCAGGGGGCTAGGTCACCCCTCCACTTT. Its translation: CASSSQGARSPLHF.

The J gene is TRBJ2-2, the V gene TRBV9; a possible D gene is TRBD1 (5 bases). Per the germline V gene, CDR1 is SGDLS and CDR2 is YYNGEE. Trimming left V 0 bases short and J 1 base short, with 10 bases between. CDR3 length: 16 residues. CDR3 region: CASSVDPGLNTGELFF. The CDR3 region has the DNA TGTGCCAGCAGCGTAGATCCAGGGTTGAACACCGGGGAGCTGTTTTTT. Full variable domain (missing parts from reference TRBV9 and TRBJ2-2): DSGVTQTPKHLITATGQRVTLRCSPRSGDLSVYWYQQSLDQGLQFLIQYYNGEERAKGNILERFSAQQFPDLHSELNLSSLELGDSALYFCASSVDPGLNTGELFFGEGSRLTVL.

The chain combines TRBV7-3 with TRBJ2-7; the D is unclear. The ends were cut back, 6 bases at V and 2 bases at J, with 14 bases in the middle. Germline CDR1 reads SGHTA; CDR2 reads FQGTGA. The CDR3 sequence is 14 residues long. The CDR3 DNA reads as TGTGCCAGCAGTCCGAACGCAGGAACCTACGAGCAGTACTTC. This gives the protein CASSPNAGTYEQYF.

This clone was detected only once. The chain uses TRBV5-6 and TRBJ2-2; 12 bases line up with TRBD2. V trimming: 5 bases; J trimming: 4 bases; junction bases outside the gene matches: 3. The CDR3 contains 15 residues. In germline, CDR1 is SGHDT, CDR2 YYEEEE. The CDR3 nucleotides read TGTGCCAGCAGACGGACTAGCGGGATCACCGGGGAGCTGTTTTTT. Encoded protein: CASRRTSGITGELFF.

This clone showed up just once. CDR3 sequence (DNA): TGTGCCAGGGGACAGGGGAATAATTCACCCCTCCACTTT. This codes for CARGQGNNSPLHF. This chain links TRBV2 with TRBJ1-6; TRBD1 aligns across 10 bases. Germline V gene sequence: CDR1 SNHLY, CDR2 FYNNEI. J lost 5 bases, V lost 9 bases, and 1 base had no gene match. This CDR3 region has 13 residues. Complete variable domain (other parts from reference TRBV2 and TRBJ1-6): EPEVTQTPSHQVTQMGQEVILRCVPISNHLYFYWYRQILGQKVEFLVSFYNNEISEKSEIFDDQFSVERPDGSNFTLKIRSTKLEDSAMYFCARGQGNNSPLHFGNGTRLTVT.

The gene calls are TRBV5-4 and TRBJ2-2, with 8 bases lining up with TRBD1. V dropped 4 bases and J dropped 2; count of bases not matched to a gene: 4. The CDR3 loop spans 15 amino acids. The germline V gene has CDR1 SGHNT and CDR2 YYREEE (reference sequence). The CDR3 protein is CASSTGQANTGELFF. The DNA for the CDR3 is TGTGCCAGCAGCACGGGACAGGCCAACACCGGGGAGCTGTTTTTT.

The chain recombines TRBV15 with TRBJ1-6, with a possible D match to TRBD1 (5 bases). The germline V gene encodes CDR1 LNHNV and CDR2 YYDKDF (reference sequence). The CDR3 length is 14 residues. The V end was cut by 3 bases, the J end by 9 bases, with 12 bases between. CDR3 loop: CATSRGGVGSPLHF. The CDR3 DNA follows: TGTGCCACCAGCAGGGGAGGGGTGGGTTCACCCCTCCACTTT.

The chain couples TRBV3-1 (or the pseudogene TRBV3-2) to TRBJ1-6; D is unresolved. This CDR3 comprises 11 residues. Germline CDR1 is LGHDT and CDR2 is YNNKEL (reference sequence). Trimming cost V 5 bases and J 14 bases, with 10 bases left between them. CDR3 in DNA: TGTGCCAGCAGCGCCGCACAAGCCCTCCACTTT. It is translated as CASSAAQALHF.

In this sample, this clone turned up many times. The V and J genes are TRBV7-3 and TRBJ1-2; a possible D gene is TRBD1 (5 bases). There are 16 residues in the CDR3. The germline V gene has CDR1 SGHTA and CDR2 FQGTGA. Trimming stripped 1 base from V and 0 bases from J, with 12 bases between. Here the CDR3 DNA reads TGTGCCAGCAGCTTAAGGGGAGGGGCCGCTAACTATGGCTACACCTTC. Translating it yields CASSLRGGAANYGYTF. Filled out from reference TRBV7-3 and TRBJ1-2, the complete variable domain reads GAGVSQTPSNKVTEKGKYVELRCDPISGHTALYWYRQSLGQGPEFLIYFQGTGAADDSGLPNDRFFAVRPEGSVSTLKIQRTERGDSAVYLCASSLRGGAANYGYTFGSGTRLTVV.